The clone carrying this T cell receptor (beta chain) was counted only a few times. The table came from immunoSEQ multiplex PCR; TCRdb's copy has only in-frame clones and leaves some out. In the table there are around 45,000 clones, under 85% of which are singletons. The sample belongs to a study of blood T cell repertoires in COVID-19. Overall study: Whether acute or convalescent, the COVID-19 samples came from the United States, Italy and Spain.

Trimming left V 4 bases short and J 1 base short, with 10 bases between. The V gene's germline CDR1 is SGHDN and CDR2 FVKESK. This CDR3 is built from 14 residues. The TCR originated in a man of 80 years or more in a cohort sampled during active COVID-19. The sequenced sample was peripheral blood. The rearrangement joins TRBV14 to TRBJ1-1; D call uncertain. The CDR3 spells CASSRLLQNTEAFF. In DNA, the CDR3 is TGTGCCAGCAGCCGCTTACTTCAGAACACTGAAGCTTTCTTT.